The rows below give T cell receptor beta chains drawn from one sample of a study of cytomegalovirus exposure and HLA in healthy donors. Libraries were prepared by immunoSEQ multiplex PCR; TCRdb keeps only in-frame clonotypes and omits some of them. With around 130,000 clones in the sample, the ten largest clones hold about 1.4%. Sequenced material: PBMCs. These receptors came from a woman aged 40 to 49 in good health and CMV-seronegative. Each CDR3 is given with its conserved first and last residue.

CDR3 protein: CASSLWSGNSGYTF
J gene: TRBJ1-2
V gene: TRBV27

CDR3 protein: CSAGRDRAYEQYF
J gene: TRBJ2-7
V gene: TRBV29-1

CDR3 protein: CASSYSGTRRTEAFF
J gene: TRBJ1-1
V gene: TRBV6-6

CDR3 protein: CASSLNRYQPQHF
J gene: TRBJ1-5
V gene: TRBV7-2

CDR3 protein: CASSLRVMPGNTIYF
J gene: TRBJ1-3
V gene: TRBV2

CDR3 protein: CASSEARGGFF
J gene: TRBJ2-1
V gene: TRBV2

CDR3 protein: CSAPRRREDTF
J gene: TRBJ1-2
V gene: TRBV20-1

CDR3 protein: CASSVSGGAQNEQFF
J gene: TRBJ2-1
V gene: TRBV9

CDR3 protein: CAISESQGVGGETQYF
J gene: TRBJ2-5
V gene: TRBV10-3

CDR3 protein: CASSVSGGPTGELFF
J gene: TRBJ2-2
V gene: TRBV9

CDR3 protein: CASSGEANEQFF
J gene: TRBJ2-1
V gene: TRBV9

CDR3 protein: CASTGTGAYPHQHF
J gene: TRBJ1-5
V gene: TRBV2

CDR3 protein: CASSSPAGMRTEAFF
J gene: TRBJ1-1
V gene: TRBV28

CDR3 protein: CASRKGINYGYTF
J gene: TRBJ1-2
V gene: TRBV6-5

CDR3 protein: CASSVRVQETQYF
J gene: TRBJ2-5
V gene: TRBV9

CDR3 protein: CASSSAGAYGYTF
J gene: TRBJ1-2
V gene: TRBV27

CDR3 protein: CASSDRNEKLFF
J gene: TRBJ1-4
V gene: TRBV2

CDR3 protein: CASSPSGSSARYTF
J gene: TRBJ1-2
V gene: TRBV19

CDR3 protein: CASSENQDRGQTQYF
J gene: TRBJ2-5
V gene: TRBV6-1

CDR3 protein: CASSEGGSSYEQYF
J gene: TRBJ2-7
V gene: TRBV28

CDR3 protein: CASRIDSHYGYTF
J gene: TRBJ1-2
V gene: TRBV7-9

CDR3 protein: CASSDERLRAEAFF
J gene: TRBJ1-1
V gene: TRBV2

CDR3 protein: CASSLQLGGGDEQYF
J gene: TRBJ2-7
V gene: TRBV18

CDR3 protein: CASRPDRGETQYF
J gene: TRBJ2-5
V gene: TRBV27

CDR3 protein: CASSGQRAYNEQFF
J gene: TRBJ2-1
V gene: TRBV6-5

CDR3 protein: CASSLATGFFTDTQYF
J gene: TRBJ2-3
V gene: TRBV5-6

CDR3 protein: CASSTRDRGGTKNIQYF
J gene: TRBJ2-4
V gene: TRBV27

CDR3 protein: CASSNRVLDTQYF
J gene: TRBJ2-3
V gene: TRBV7-2

CDR3 protein: CASSQGNRGNTDTQYF
J gene: TRBJ2-3
V gene: TRBV4-2

CDR3 protein: CASRYAGTGANYGYTF
J gene: TRBJ1-2
V gene: TRBV6-4

CDR3 protein: CASRIGGATGELFF
J gene: TRBJ2-2
V gene: TRBV6-5

CDR3 protein: CASYRINYEQYF
J gene: TRBJ2-7
V gene: TRBV27

CDR3 protein: CASSLSPGQIYGYTF
J gene: TRBJ1-2
V gene: TRBV28

CDR3 protein: CASSFGRNTEAFF
J gene: TRBJ1-1
V gene: TRBV28

CDR3 protein: CASSPRVAVQETQYF
J gene: TRBJ2-5
V gene: TRBV18

CDR3 protein: CASSVGLGGQPQHF
J gene: TRBJ1-5
V gene: TRBV9

CDR3 protein: CASSLDQLRAGGRPEQFF
J gene: TRBJ2-1
V gene: TRBV11-2

CDR3 protein: CASSQGGMVAGGLTDTQYF
J gene: TRBJ2-3
V gene: TRBV4-2

CDR3 protein: CASSYWGDISGNTIYF
J gene: TRBJ1-3
V gene: TRBV6-5

CDR3 protein: CASSWGQNYGYTF
J gene: TRBJ1-2
V gene: TRBV28

CDR3 protein: CASSPDSSQDTQYF
J gene: TRBJ2-3
V gene: TRBV5-1